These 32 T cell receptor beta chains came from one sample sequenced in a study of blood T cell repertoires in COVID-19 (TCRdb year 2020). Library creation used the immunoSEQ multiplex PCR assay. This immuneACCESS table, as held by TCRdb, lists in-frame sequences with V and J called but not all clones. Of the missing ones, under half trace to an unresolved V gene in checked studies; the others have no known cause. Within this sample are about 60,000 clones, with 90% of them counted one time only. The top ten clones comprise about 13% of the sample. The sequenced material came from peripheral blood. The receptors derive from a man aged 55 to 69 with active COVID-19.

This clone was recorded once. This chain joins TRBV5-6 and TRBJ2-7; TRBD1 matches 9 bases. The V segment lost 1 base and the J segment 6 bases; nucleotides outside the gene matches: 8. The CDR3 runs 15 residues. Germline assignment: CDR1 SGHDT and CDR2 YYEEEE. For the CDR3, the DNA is TGTGCCAGCAGCTTGTTACCGGGACAGGGTGGCGAGCAGTACTTC. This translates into CASSLLPGQGGEQYF.

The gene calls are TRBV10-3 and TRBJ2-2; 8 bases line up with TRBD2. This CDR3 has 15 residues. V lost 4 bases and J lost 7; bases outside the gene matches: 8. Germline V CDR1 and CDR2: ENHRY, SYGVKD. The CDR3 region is CAISGGSGSVGELFF. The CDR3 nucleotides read TGTGCCATCAGTGGCGGCAGCGGGAGCGTCGGGGAGCTGTTTTTT.

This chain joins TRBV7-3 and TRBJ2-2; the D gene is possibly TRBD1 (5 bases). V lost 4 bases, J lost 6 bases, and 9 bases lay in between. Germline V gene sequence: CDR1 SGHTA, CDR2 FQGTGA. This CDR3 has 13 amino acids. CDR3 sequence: CASSYTGAGELFF. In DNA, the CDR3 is TGTGCCAGCAGCTACACAGGTGCCGGGGAGCTGTTTTTT.

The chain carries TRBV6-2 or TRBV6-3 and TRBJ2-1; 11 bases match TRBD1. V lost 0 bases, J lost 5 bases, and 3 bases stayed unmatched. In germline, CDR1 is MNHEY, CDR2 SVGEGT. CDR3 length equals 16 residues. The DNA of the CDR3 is TGTGCCAGCAGTTACTCAGGGACAGGGGGGGACAATGAGCAGTTCTTC. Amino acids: CASSYSGTGGDNEQFF.

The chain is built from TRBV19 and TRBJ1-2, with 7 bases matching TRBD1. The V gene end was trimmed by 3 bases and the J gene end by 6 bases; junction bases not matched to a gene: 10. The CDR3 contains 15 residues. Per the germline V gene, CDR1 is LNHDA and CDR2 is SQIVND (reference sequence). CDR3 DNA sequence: TGTGCCAGTAGTATCTCTGGAGACAGGGCGGATGGCTACACCTTC. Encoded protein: CASSISGDRADGYTF.

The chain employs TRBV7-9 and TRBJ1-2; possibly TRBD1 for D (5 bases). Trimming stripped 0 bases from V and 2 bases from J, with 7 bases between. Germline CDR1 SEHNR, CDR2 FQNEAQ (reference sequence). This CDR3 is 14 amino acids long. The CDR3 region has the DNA TGTGCCAGCAGCTTAGCTTCAGGGAACTATGGCTACACCTTC. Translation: CASSLASGNYGYTF.

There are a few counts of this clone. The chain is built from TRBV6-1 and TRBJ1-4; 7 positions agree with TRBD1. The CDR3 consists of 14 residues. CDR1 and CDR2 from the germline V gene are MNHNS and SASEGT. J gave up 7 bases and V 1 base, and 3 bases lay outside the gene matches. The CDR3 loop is CASSEGQGSEKLFF. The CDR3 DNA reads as TGTGCCAGCAGTGAAGGACAGGGAAGTGAAAAACTGTTTTTT.

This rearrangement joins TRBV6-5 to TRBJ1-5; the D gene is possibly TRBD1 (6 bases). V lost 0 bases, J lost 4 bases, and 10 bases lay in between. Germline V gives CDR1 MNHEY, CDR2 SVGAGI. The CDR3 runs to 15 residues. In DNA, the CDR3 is TGTGCCAGCAGTTACTCGGTCAGGGGTAATCAGCCCCAGCATTTT. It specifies CASSYSVRGNQPQHF.

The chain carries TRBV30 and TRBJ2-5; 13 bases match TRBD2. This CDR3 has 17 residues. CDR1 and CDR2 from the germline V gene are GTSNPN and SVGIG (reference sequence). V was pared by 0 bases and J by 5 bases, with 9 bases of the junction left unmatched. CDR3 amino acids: CAWSVPGLAGARETQYF. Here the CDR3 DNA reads TGTGCCTGGAGTGTACCCGGACTAGCGGGGGCAAGGGAGACCCAGTACTTC.

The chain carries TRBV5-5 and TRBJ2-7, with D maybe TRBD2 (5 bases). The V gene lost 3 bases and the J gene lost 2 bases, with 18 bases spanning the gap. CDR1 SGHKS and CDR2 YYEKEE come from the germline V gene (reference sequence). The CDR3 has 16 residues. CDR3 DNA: TGTGCCAGCAGCTCCCTGCTAGCTGGGGTAACCTACGAGCAGTACTTC. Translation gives CASSSLLAGVTYEQYF.

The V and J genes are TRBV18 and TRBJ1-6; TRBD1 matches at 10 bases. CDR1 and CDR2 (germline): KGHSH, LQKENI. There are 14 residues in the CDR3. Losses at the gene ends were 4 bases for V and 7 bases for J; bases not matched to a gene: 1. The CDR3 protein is CASSRGQGNSPLHF. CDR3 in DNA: TGTGCCAGCTCACGGGGACAGGGGAATTCACCCCTCCACTTT.

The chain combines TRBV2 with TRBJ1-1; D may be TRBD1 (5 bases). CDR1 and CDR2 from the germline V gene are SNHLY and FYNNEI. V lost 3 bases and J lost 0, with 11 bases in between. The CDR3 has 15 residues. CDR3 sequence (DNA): TGTGCCAGCAGTGACCGGGGACTGTTGAACACTGAAGCTTTCTTT. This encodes CASSDRGLLNTEAFF. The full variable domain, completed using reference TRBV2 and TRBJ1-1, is EPEVTQTPSHQVTQMGQEVILRCVPISNHLYFYWYRQILGQKVEFLVSFYNNEISEKSEIFDDQFSVERPDGSNFTLKIRSTKLEDSAMYFCASSDRGLLNTEAFFGQGTRLTVV.

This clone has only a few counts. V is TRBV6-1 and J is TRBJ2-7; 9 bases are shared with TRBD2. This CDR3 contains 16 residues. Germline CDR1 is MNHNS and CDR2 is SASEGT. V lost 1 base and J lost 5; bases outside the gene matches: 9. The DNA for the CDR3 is TGTGCCAGCAGTGAAGATGCGGGGGGGCCGGGAAACGAGCAGTACTTC. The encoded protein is CASSEDAGGPGNEQYF.

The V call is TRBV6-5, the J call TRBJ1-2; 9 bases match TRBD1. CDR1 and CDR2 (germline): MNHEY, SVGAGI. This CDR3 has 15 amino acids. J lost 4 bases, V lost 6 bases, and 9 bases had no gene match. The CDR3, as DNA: TGTGCCAGCAGGTCACCGGGACAGGGACTCTATGGCTACACCTTC. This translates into CASRSPGQGLYGYTF.

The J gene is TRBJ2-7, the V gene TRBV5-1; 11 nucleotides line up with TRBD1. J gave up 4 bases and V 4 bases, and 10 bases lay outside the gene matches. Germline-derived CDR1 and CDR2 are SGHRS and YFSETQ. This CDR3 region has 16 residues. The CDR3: CASSPARDRGSYEQYF. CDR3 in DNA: TGCGCCAGCAGCCCTGCCCGGGACAGGGGGTCGTACGAGCAGTACTTC.

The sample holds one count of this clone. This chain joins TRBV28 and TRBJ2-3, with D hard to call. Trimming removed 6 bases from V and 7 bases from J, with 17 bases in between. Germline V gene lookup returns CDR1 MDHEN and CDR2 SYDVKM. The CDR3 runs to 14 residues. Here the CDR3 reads CASRVPGLRNTQYF. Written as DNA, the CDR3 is TGTGCCAGCAGGGTGCCGGGTCTCCGTAATACGCAGTATTTT.

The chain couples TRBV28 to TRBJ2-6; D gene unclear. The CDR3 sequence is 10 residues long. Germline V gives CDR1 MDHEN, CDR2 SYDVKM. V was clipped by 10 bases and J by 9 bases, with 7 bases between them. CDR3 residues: CATFFNVLTF. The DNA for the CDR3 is TGTGCCACCTTCTTCAACGTCCTGACTTTC.

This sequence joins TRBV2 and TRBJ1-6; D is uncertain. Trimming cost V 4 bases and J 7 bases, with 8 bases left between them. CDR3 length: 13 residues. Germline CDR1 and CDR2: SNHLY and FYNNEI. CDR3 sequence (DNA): TGTGCCAGCAGTGGTGGGCCGAATTCACCCCTCCACTTT. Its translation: CASSGGPNSPLHF.

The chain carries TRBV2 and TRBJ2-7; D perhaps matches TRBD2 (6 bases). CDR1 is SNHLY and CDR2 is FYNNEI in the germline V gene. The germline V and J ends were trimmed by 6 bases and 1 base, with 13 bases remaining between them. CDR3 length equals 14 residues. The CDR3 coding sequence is TGTGCCAGCAGACGGTCCGGGACTTCCTACGAGCAGTACTTC. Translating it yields CASRRSGTSYEQYF. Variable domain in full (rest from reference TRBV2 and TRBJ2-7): EPEVTQTPSHQVTQMGQEVILRCVPISNHLYFYWYRQILGQKVEFLVSFYNNEISEKSEIFDDQFSVERPDGSNFTLKIRSTKLEDSAMYFCASRRSGTSYEQYFGPGTRLTVT.

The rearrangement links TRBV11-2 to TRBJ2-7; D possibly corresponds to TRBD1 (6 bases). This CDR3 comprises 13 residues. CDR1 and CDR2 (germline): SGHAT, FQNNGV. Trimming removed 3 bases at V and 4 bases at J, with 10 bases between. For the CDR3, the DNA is TGTGCCAGCAGCTTTAACAGGGCGTACGAGCAGTACTTC. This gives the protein CASSFNRAYEQYF.

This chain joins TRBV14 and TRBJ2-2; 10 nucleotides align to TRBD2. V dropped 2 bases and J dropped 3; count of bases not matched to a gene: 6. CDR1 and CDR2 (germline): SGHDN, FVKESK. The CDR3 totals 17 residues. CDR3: CASSQLAGVGDTGELFF. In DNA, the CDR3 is TGTGCCAGCAGCCAACTAGCGGGAGTAGGGGACACCGGGGAGCTGTTTTTT.

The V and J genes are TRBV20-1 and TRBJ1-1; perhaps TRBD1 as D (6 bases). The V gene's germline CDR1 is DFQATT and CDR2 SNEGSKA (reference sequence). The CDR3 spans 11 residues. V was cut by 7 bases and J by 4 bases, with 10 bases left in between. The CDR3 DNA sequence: TGCAGTGAGAGAGGGGGCACTGAAGCTTTCTTT. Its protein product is CSERGGTEAFF.

CDR3 sequence (DNA): TGTGCCAGCAGGGTTCTTACAGGGTCTCAGCCCCAGCATTTT. Its translation: CASRVLTGSQPQHF. This chain joins TRBV28 and TRBJ1-5, with D maybe TRBD1 (6 bases). The CDR3 has 14 amino acids. Per germline, CDR1 MDHEN and CDR2 SYDVKM. V was trimmed by 6 bases and J by 6 bases, leaving 15 bases between them.

CDR3 bases: TGTGCCAGCAGCTCCGGGACACGGGGAGAAAAACTGTTTTTT. Translation gives CASSSGTRGEKLFF. V is TRBV7-9 and J is TRBJ1-4; D may be TRBD1 (6 bases). The CDR3 has 14 residues. Trimming left V 4 bases short and J 8 bases short, with 14 bases between. The germline V gene has CDR1 SEHNR and CDR2 FQNEAQ (reference sequence).

In nucleotides, the CDR3 is TGTGCCAGTGCCCGGGACAGGGGAAGGGTTAATTCACCCCTCCACTTT. It encodes CASARDRGRVNSPLHF. The gene calls are TRBV2 and TRBJ1-6, with 10 bases matching TRBD1. CDR3 length equals 16 residues. With V trimmed by 9 bases and J by 6 bases, 11 bases remained unmatched. Germline values: CDR1 SNHLY, CDR2 FYNNEI.

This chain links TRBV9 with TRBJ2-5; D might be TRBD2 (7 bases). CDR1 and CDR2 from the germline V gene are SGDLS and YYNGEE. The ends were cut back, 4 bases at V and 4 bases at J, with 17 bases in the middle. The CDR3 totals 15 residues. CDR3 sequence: CASSPTPGEGETQYF. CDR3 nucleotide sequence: TGTGCCAGCAGCCCCACCCCAGGGGAGGGAGAGACCCAGTACTTC.

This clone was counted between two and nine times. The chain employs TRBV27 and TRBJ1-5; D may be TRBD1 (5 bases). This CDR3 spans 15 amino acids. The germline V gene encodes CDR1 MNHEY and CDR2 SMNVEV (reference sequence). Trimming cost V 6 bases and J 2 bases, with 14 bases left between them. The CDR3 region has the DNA TGTGCCAGCAGGGACAAGGGGTATGGCAATCAGCCCCAGCATTTT. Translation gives CASRDKGYGNQPQHF.

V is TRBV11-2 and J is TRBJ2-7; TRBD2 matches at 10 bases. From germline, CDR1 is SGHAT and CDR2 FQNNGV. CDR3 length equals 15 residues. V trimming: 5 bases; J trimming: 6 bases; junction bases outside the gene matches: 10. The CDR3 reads CASSPDLSGGFEQYF. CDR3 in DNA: TGTGCCAGCAGCCCCGATCTTAGCGGGGGGTTCGAGCAGTACTTC.

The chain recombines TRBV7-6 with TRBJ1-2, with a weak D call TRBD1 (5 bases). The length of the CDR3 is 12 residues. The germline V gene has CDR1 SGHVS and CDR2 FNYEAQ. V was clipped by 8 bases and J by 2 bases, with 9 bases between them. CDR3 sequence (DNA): TGTGCCAGCTCGGGGGTAAACTATGGCTACACCTTC. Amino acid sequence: CASSGVNYGYTF. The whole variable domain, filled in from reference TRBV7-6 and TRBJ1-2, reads GAGVSQSPRYKVTKRGQDVALRCDPISGHVSLYWYRQALGQGPEFLTYFNYEAQQDKSGLPNDRFSAERPEGSISTLTIQRTEQRDSAMYRCASSGVNYGYTFGSGTRLTVV.

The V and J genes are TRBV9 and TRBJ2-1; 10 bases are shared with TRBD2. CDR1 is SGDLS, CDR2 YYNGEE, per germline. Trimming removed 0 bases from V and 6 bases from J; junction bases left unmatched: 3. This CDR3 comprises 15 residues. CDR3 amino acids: CASSVGIAGGNEQFF. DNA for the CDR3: TGTGCCAGCAGCGTAGGAATAGCGGGAGGCAATGAGCAGTTCTTC. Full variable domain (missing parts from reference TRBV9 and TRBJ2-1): DSGVTQTPKHLITATGQRVTLRCSPRSGDLSVYWYQQSLDQGLQFLIQYYNGEERAKGNILERFSAQQFPDLHSELNLSSLELGDSALYFCASSVGIAGGNEQFFGPGTRLTVL.

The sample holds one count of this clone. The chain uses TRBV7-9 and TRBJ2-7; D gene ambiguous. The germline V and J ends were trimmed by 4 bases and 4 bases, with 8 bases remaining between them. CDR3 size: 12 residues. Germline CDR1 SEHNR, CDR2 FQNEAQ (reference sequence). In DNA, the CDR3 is TGTGCCAGCAGCTCGCACACGTACGAGCAGTACTTC. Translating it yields CASSSHTYEQYF.

The chain's CDR3 is CASSEGSQRDQPQHF. The CDR3 DNA follows: TGTGCCAGCAGTGAGGGGAGTCAAAGGGATCAGCCCCAGCATTTT. The chain couples TRBV2 to TRBJ1-5; D unclear. The CDR3 sequence is 15 residues long. V lost 3 bases to trimming and J lost 5 bases, with 14 bases between them. From germline, CDR1 is SNHLY and CDR2 FYNNEI.